The rows below give T cell receptor beta chains drawn from one sample of a study of molecular identifiers for immune sequencing clone quantification. TCRdb processed the PCR reads anew with MiXCR; each CDR3 protein has one entry. Of 490,000 or so distinct CDR3 sequences listed, around 23% are singletons. Sequenced material: naive CD8+ T cells from blood, with Jurkat cell RNA spiked in. These TCRs come from a human donor in good health. Some libraries in this study had Jurkat cell RNA spiked in. Both conserved end residues are part of each CDR3. Each record gives: V gene, J gene, clone size, D gene, CDR3 protein, CDR3 DNA. The D gene is left open where the match is weak. Size is omitted from some rows. Given values are once, few, many or a class for expanded clones.

TRBV6-2/TRBV6-3	TRBJ2-7	-	-	CASNFDSSYEQYF	TGTGCCAGCAACTTTGACAGCTCCTACGAGCAGTACTTC
TRBV7-9	TRBJ2-2	many	-	CASSSNGGFPGELFF	TGTGCCAGCAGCTCAAACGGGGGCTTTCCCGGGGAGCTGTTTTTT
TRBV20-1	TRBJ2-7	few	-	CSARAGVREQYF	TGCAGTGCTAGAGCCGGGGTCCGGGAGCAGTACTTC
TRBV27	TRBJ1-4	-	-	CASSSLTGPNEKLFF	TGTGCCAGCAGTTCTCTGACAGGACCAAATGAAAAACTGTTTTTT
TRBV7-2	TRBJ2-1	few	-	CASSLFQGGSYNEQFF	TGTGCCAGCAGCTTATTTCAGGGGGGCTCCTACAATGAGCAGTTCTTC
TRBV19	TRBJ1-2	many	-	CASSMRQDNGYTF	TGTGCCAGTAGTATGAGACAGGATAATGGCTACACCTTC
TRBV7-9	TRBJ2-3	many	-	CASSRYTDTQYF	TGTGCCAGCAGCCGTTACACAGATACGCAGTATTTT
TRBV9	TRBJ2-3	-	-	CASSPSGNLHPTDTQYF	TGTGCCAGCAGCCCATCCGGGAACCTCCATCCCACAGATACGCAGTATTTT
TRBV6-2/TRBV6-3	TRBJ2-7	few	-	CASRTTTYEQYF	TGTGCCAGCAGAACGACGACCTACGAGCAGTACTTC
TRBV27	TRBJ2-7	-	-	CASVGGGLEQYF	TGTGCCAGCGTAGGGGGGGGACTCGAGCAGTACTTC
TRBV11-2	TRBJ2-7	-	-	CASSPRSGAHYEQYF	TGTGCCAGCAGCCCACGTTCGGGGGCCCACTACGAGCAGTACTTC
TRBV6-2/TRBV6-3	TRBJ2-5	once	-	CASSHRREETQYF	TGTGCCAGCAGTCACAGGCGGGAAGAGACCCAGTACTTC
TRBV24-1	TRBJ2-7	few	-	CATSDSSGDEQYF	TGTGCCACCAGTGATTCTTCCGGGGATGAGCAGTACTTC
TRBV5-6	TRBJ2-7	few	-	CASSLGVRNEQYF	TGTGCCAGCAGCTTAGGGGTACGAAACGAGCAGTACTTC
TRBV28	TRBJ2-7	-	-	CASNALLGTSYEQYF	TGTGCCAGCAATGCCCTCCTTGGGACCTCCTACGAGCAGTACTTC
TRBV6-2/TRBV6-3	TRBJ1-5	many	-	CASSYLAGSPQHF	TGTGCCAGCAGTTATCTTGCAGGGAGCCCCCAGCATTTT
TRBV9	TRBJ2-1	-	TRBD2	CASSVTATSGRAYNEQFF	TGTGCCAGCAGCGTTACCGCCACAAGCGGGAGAGCCTACAATGAGCAGTTCTTC
TRBV29-1	TRBJ2-3	many	TRBD2	CSVEGSGRAGDTQYF	TGCAGCGTTGAGGGGAGCGGGAGGGCAGGAGATACGCAGTATTTT
TRBV6-2/TRBV6-3	TRBJ2-7	few	-	CASSYDGVLSSYEQYF	TGTGCCAGCAGTTACGATGGGGTCCTAAGCTCCTACGAGCAGTACTTC
TRBV6-1	TRBJ1-1	-	-	CATKLEGLAEAFF	TGTGCCACCAAGTTGGAGGGATTGGCTGAAGCTTTCTTT
TRBV6-5	TRBJ2-7	few	-	CASSYGQIGEQYF	TGTGCCAGCAGTTATGGACAAATCGGGGAGCAGTACTTC
TRBV7-9	TRBJ2-7	few	-	CASSAEGIEQYF	TGTGCCAGCAGCGCAGAAGGGATTGAGCAGTACTTC
TRBV27	TRBJ1-5	many	-	CASSLDRNQPQHF	TGTGCCAGCAGTCTTGACAGAAATCAGCCCCAGCATTTT
TRBV6-1	TRBJ2-7	-	-	CASSDAHQVTYEQYF	TGTGCCAGCAGTGACGCCCACCAGGTTACCTACGAGCAGTACTTC
TRBV7-9	TRBJ1-1	-	-	CASSPKLGGTEAFF	TGTGCCAGCAGCCCAAAGCTCGGGGGCACTGAAGCTTTCTTT
TRBV4-3	TRBJ1-1	many	-	CASSQSTGMGTEAFF	TGCGCCAGCAGCCAATCAACAGGGATGGGCACTGAAGCTTTCTTT
TRBV6-5	TRBJ1-1	-	-	CASSYGFGGRDTEAFF	TGTGCCAGCAGTTACGGATTCGGTGGGCGGGACACTGAAGCTTTCTTT
TRBV7-9	TRBJ2-2	-	-	CASSLTGQRNTGELFF	TGTGCCAGCAGCCTAACAGGGCAAAGGAACACCGGGGAGCTGTTTTTT
TRBV4-3	TRBJ2-7	-	TRBD1	CASSQATFGTAKYEQYF	TGCGCCAGCAGCCAAGCAACCTTCGGGACAGCAAAATACGAGCAGTACTTC
TRBV4-3	TRBJ1-4	-	-	CASSQDDSDNEQLFF	TGCGCCAGCAGCCAAGATGACTCAGACAATGAACAACTGTTTTTT
TRBV3-1	TRBJ2-7	few	-	CASSPGTLTYEQYF	TGTGCCAGCAGCCCCGGGACCCTCACCTACGAGCAGTACTTC
TRBV4-1	TRBJ1-1	many	-	CASSQKGQMNTEAFF	TGCGCCAGCAGCCAGAAAGGACAGATGAACACTGAAGCTTTCTTT
TRBV14	TRBJ2-7	-	-	CASSHWDGAYEQYF	TGTGCCAGCAGCCATTGGGACGGAGCCTACGAGCAGTACTTC
TRBV5-5	TRBJ1-1	few	-	CASSPGWATEAFF	TGTGCCAGCAGCCCCGGATGGGCCACTGAAGCTTTCTTT
TRBV7-2	TRBJ2-2	-	TRBD2	CASSDRTSGGAGELFF	TGTGCCAGCAGCGACCGGACTAGCGGGGGGGCCGGGGAGCTGTTTTTT
TRBV7-9	TRBJ1-4	many	TRBD1	CASSSTGNHNEKLFF	TGTGCCAGCAGCTCGACAGGGAACCATAATGAAAAACTGTTTTTT
TRBV5-4	TRBJ2-5	many	-	CASSPALQETQYF	TGTGCCAGCAGCCCGGCCCTTCAAGAGACCCAGTACTTC
TRBV7-6	TRBJ2-3	many	-	CASSLDYPGVTLNTQYF	TGTGCCAGCAGCTTAGATTACCCGGGGGTCACTTTGAATACGCAGTATTTT
TRBV7-9	TRBJ2-1	-	TRBD2	CASSSTSVQFF	TGTGCCAGCAGCTCCACTAGCGTGCAGTTCTTC
TRBV6-5	TRBJ2-7	few	TRBD2	CASSYSGLAGAYYEQYF	TGTGCCAGCAGTTACTCGGGACTAGCGGGGGCCTACTACGAGCAGTACTTC
TRBV6-6	TRBJ2-7	few	TRBD2	CAEGGLAGGEQYF	TGTGCTGAGGGGGGGCTAGCGGGTGGTGAGCAGTACTTC